The clone carrying this T cell receptor beta chain was seen at least ten times. This specimen belongs to a study of T-cell memory formation after mild COVID-19. On the study more broadly: TCR clusters mostly belonged to single donors.

TCRdb re-called the 5' RACE reads through MiXCR, storing one row per CDR3 protein. The sample has about 170,000 distinct CDR3 sequences, under 15% seen once. This receptor was identified in a man aged 18 to 30 who had mild COVID-19 (a few samples of this study predate the infection). Cell type and time point are not known. The sequenced material came from PBMCs or a T cell subset sorted from them (not recorded which).

CDR3 DNA: TGTGCCAGCAGCCATTCGAACTATGGCTACACCTTC. It codes for CASSHSNYGYTF. The chain uses TRBV7-2 and TRBJ1-2; no clear D gene. Germline CDR1 and CDR2: SGHTA and FQGNSA. The CDR3 is made up of 12 amino acids. V lost 5 bases and J lost 2, with 6 bases in between.